These 22 T cell receptor beta chains share one sample of origin, sequenced in a study of blood T cell repertoires in COVID-19. Assay: immunoSEQ multiplex PCR; the TCRdb copy retains only in-frame clones and omits some. The table includes roughly 250,000 clones, around 90% detected once. The sample consisted of PBMCs or T cells enriched from blood (not recorded which). Source of these receptors: a woman in her thirties with acute COVID-19.

The rearrangement uses TRBV5-8 and TRBJ1-4; no definite D call. The CDR3 covers 11 residues. V lost 0 bases and J 13 bases, leaving 7 bases between the germline ends. CDR1 is SGHTS, CDR2 YDEGEE, per germline. This CDR3 reads CASSLAGSLFF. In nucleotides, the CDR3 is TGTGCCAGCAGCTTGGCAGGTTCACTGTTTTTT.

V usage is TRBV2 and J usage is TRBJ2-1, with 15 bases matching TRBD2. From germline, CDR1 is SNHLY and CDR2 FYNNEI. With V trimmed by 6 bases and J by 0 bases, 6 bases remained unmatched. The CDR3 has 18 amino acids. The CDR3 DNA is TGTGCCAGCAGACAGGGACTAGCGGGGGGATCCTCCTACAATGAGCAGTTCTTC. Translating gives CASRQGLAGGSSYNEQFF.

The chain combines TRBV4-3 with TRBJ1-2, with D tentatively TRBD1 (6 bases). Trimming shortened V by 0 bases and J by 6 bases, and 29 bases separated the two germline ends. The germline V gene has CDR1 LGHNA and CDR2 YSLEER. This CDR3 is built from 20 residues. The DNA of the CDR3 is TGCGCCAGCAGCCAAGATCCGCCGTACGCCCGGGACACTACCTACCATGGCTACACCTTC. This encodes CASSQDPPYARDTTYHGYTF.

V and J are TRBV10-3 and TRBJ2-7; weak D call: TRBD2 (6 bases). The CDR3 consists of 16 residues. Germline V gene lookup returns CDR1 ENHRY and CDR2 SYGVKD. V lost 6 bases, J lost 4 bases, and 22 bases lay in between. CDR3 sequence: CAIRDAGTGLVYEQYF. In DNA form, the CDR3 reads TGTGCCATCAGGGATGCCGGCACGGGACTGGTGTACGAGCAGTACTTC.

With regard to this clone: Other DNA sequences in the sample encode the same CDR3. This chain connects TRBV27 to TRBJ1-1, with 7 bases identical to TRBD1. J was trimmed by 2 bases and V by 5 bases; bases with no gene match: 5. Germline values: CDR1 MNHEY, CDR2 SMNVEV (reference sequence). The CDR3 covers 14 residues. The DNA of the CDR3 is TGTGCCAGCAGTCTAGGACAGGCAAACACTGAAGCTTTCTTT. Amino acids: CASSLGQANTEAFF.

The J gene is TRBJ2-7, the V gene TRBV18; TRBD1 aligns across 7 bases. The CDR3 sequence is 16 residues long. Germline V gene sequence: CDR1 KGHSH, CDR2 LQKENI. J was trimmed by 1 base and V by 1 base; bases with no gene match: 7. CDR3 in amino acids: CASSPQTGLRSYEQYF. The DNA of the CDR3 is TGTGCCAGCTCACCACAGACAGGGCTCCGTTCCTACGAGCAGTACTTC.

Of note for this clone: The same CDR3 can be traced to other DNA sequences in this sample. The V and J genes are TRBV7-8 and TRBJ1-3; tentative D call: TRBD1 (6 bases). This CDR3 comprises 17 residues. From germline, CDR1 is SGHVS and CDR2 FQNEAQ. Trimming took 0 bases from V and 1 from J, leaving 13 bases between them. The CDR3 sequence is CASSLAGTGSSGNTIYF. DNA of the CDR3: TGTGCCAGCAGCTTAGCAGGAACAGGGTCGTCTGGAAACACCATATATTTT.

In DNA, the CDR3 is TGTGCCAGCAAGGATAGGACAGGGTATACTGAAGCTTTCTTT. Translated: CASKDRTGYTEAFF. The chain employs TRBV6-5 and TRBJ1-1, with 8 bases matching TRBD1. Unmatched junction bases numbered 9, after V lost 7 bases and J lost 5 bases. Per the germline V gene, CDR1 is MNHEY and CDR2 is SVGAGI. The CDR3 covers 14 residues.

The chain is built from TRBV19 and TRBJ1-4, with D uncertain. CDR3 length: 15 amino acids. Germline V gives CDR1 LNHDA, CDR2 SQIVND (reference sequence). The V end was cut by 7 bases, the J end by 3 bases, with 15 bases between. The CDR3 DNA is TGTGCCAGTATCGGGCGGGGAGAGCCTAATGAAAAACTGTTTTTT. This encodes CASIGRGEPNEKLFF.

This clone was seen a single time. The CDR3 nucleotides read TGTGCCAGCAGTGATCGGGGGGGGCAAGAGACCCAGTACTTC. Encoded protein: CASSDRGGQETQYF. This rearrangement joins TRBV2 to TRBJ2-5; TRBD2 matches 8 bases. This CDR3 region has 14 residues. Germline V gives CDR1 SNHLY, CDR2 FYNNEI. With 3 bases clipped from V and 2 bases from J, the junction kept 2 bases outside the gene matches.

The V call is TRBV10-3, the J call TRBJ2-5; D is perhaps TRBD1 (6 bases). Germline loops: CDR1 ENHRY, CDR2 SYGVKD. Trimming took off 6 bases at V and 1 base at J, with 9 bases between the two ends. This CDR3 contains 13 residues. CDR3 residues: CAIRDSSQETQYF. CDR3 in DNA: TGTGCCATCAGGGACAGTTCCCAAGAGACCCAGTACTTC.

This clone was seen once. The V and J genes are TRBV28 and TRBJ2-7; 9 positions agree with TRBD2. This CDR3 contains 16 residues. The germline gives CDR1 MDHEN, CDR2 SYDVKM. The V gene end was trimmed by 6 bases and the J gene end by 2 bases; junction bases not matched to a gene: 11. The CDR3 loop reads CASSSSVAGDPYEQYF. In DNA, the CDR3 is TGTGCCAGCAGCTCCTCCGTAGCGGGAGACCCCTACGAGCAGTACTTC. Variable domain in full (rest from reference TRBV28 and TRBJ2-7): DVKVTQSSRYLVKRTGEKVFLECVQDMDHENMFWYRQDPGLGLRLIYFSYDVKMKEKGDIPEGYSVSREKKERFSLILESASTNQTSMYLCASSSSVAGDPYEQYFGPGTRLTVT.

The rearrangement joins TRBV10-3 to TRBJ2-7, with D perhaps matching TRBD1 (6 bases). Trimming cost V 6 bases and J 1 base, with 13 bases left between them. The CDR3 extends over 14 amino acids. From germline, CDR1 is ENHRY and CDR2 SYGVKD. This CDR3 is CAISAGQLSYEQYF. CDR3 in DNA: TGTGCCATCAGCGCTGGACAGCTTTCCTACGAGCAGTACTTC.

This rearrangement joins TRBV11-2 to TRBJ2-7; 7 bases are shared with TRBD1. Trimming removed 1 base from V and 6 bases from J; junction bases left unmatched: 6. In germline, CDR1 is SGHAT, CDR2 FQNNGV. CDR3 length: 14 amino acids. The CDR3 DNA reads TGTGCCAGCAGCTTAGCAGGGGGTAATTCCGAGCAGTACTTC. It translates to CASSLAGGNSEQYF.

The chain carries TRBV2 and TRBJ1-2; the match to TRBD1 covers 7 bases. Germline V lookup: CDR1 SNHLY, CDR2 FYNNEI. V lost 7 bases and J lost 2; bases outside the gene matches: 13. The CDR3 is 16 amino acids. DNA for the CDR3: TGTGCCAGCATCGAAGCGAGAGGGGGCATCAACTATGGCTACACCTTC. As protein: CASIEARGGINYGYTF. The full variable domain, rest sourced from reference TRBV2 and TRBJ1-2, is EPEVTQTPSHQVTQMGQEVILRCVPISNHLYFYWYRQILGQKVEFLVSFYNNEISEKSEIFDDQFSVERPDGSNFTLKIRSTKLEDSAMYFCASIEARGGINYGYTFGSGTRLTVV.

This chain uses TRBV19 with TRBJ1-6, with D hard to call. Deletions cut 4 bases from V and 9 bases from J, with 10 bases between. The germline CDR1 and CDR2 sequences are LNHDA and SQIVND (reference sequence). This CDR3 has 13 residues. CDR3 nucleotide sequence: TGTGCCAGTAGTACTCCGCCTATTTCACCCCTCCACTTT. Translation gives CASSTPPISPLHF.

This rearrangement joins TRBV6-2 or TRBV6-3 to TRBJ2-1; TRBD1 matches 7 bases. CDR3 length: 12 amino acids. Trimming took 5 bases from V and 12 from J; bases not matched to a gene: 7. Germline V gene data show CDR1 as MNHEY and CDR2 as SVGEGT. CDR3 loop: CASSQDRAGQFF. The CDR3 DNA reads as TGTGCCAGCAGTCAAGACAGGGCGGGGCAGTTCTTC.

CDR3 DNA: TGTGCCAGCGGGCGACAGGGGGCATCCTACGAGCAGTACTTC. The encoded protein is CASGRQGASYEQYF. This chain uses TRBV2 with TRBJ2-7; 10 bases agree with TRBD1. The germline V gene has CDR1 SNHLY and CDR2 FYNNEI. V was pared by 8 bases and J by 1 base, with 5 bases of the junction left unmatched. The CDR3 has 14 amino acids.

The chain combines TRBV7-2 with TRBJ2-2, with 11 nucleotides matching TRBD1. J lost 4 bases, V lost 4 bases, and 2 bases had no gene match. The CDR3 loop spans 15 amino acids. Germline V lookup: CDR1 SGHTA, CDR2 FQGNSA. In DNA, the CDR3 is TGTGCCAGCAGCTCAGGGACAGGGGGCACCGGGGAGCTGTTTTTT. This translates into CASSSGTGGTGELFF.

The chain has TRBV3-1 (or the pseudogene TRBV3-2) and TRBJ2-6, with 7 bases that match TRBD1. Germline-derived CDR1 and CDR2 are LGHDT and YNNKEL (reference sequence). The CDR3 is made up of 17 amino acids. The V and J ends lost 1 base and 4 bases, in that order; junction bases with no gene match: 7. The CDR3 coding sequence is TGTGCCAGCAGCCAAGGACAGGGTCCGGCCGGGGCCAACGTCCTGACTTTC. This gives the protein CASSQGQGPAGANVLTF.

This clone has only a few counts. The chain uses TRBV9 and TRBJ2-1; no definite D call. V was shortened by 0 bases and J by 0 bases, with 7 bases between the two germline ends. Per the germline V gene, CDR1 is SGDLS and CDR2 is YYNGEE. The CDR3 loop spans 15 amino acids. The DNA of the CDR3 is TGTGCCAGCAGCGTAGCGACAAACTCCTACAATGAGCAGTTCTTC. It encodes CASSVATNSYNEQFF.

The chain joins TRBV28 to TRBJ2-1, with TRBD1 matching 9 bases. This CDR3 comprises 16 residues. With V trimmed by 6 bases and J by 5 bases, 11 bases remained unmatched. Germline lookup yields CDR1 MDHEN and CDR2 SYDVKM. CDR3 in DNA: TGTGCCAGCAGCCAAACGGGACAGGGTTTACACAATGAGCAGTTCTTC. Residues: CASSQTGQGLHNEQFF. Full variable domain (missing parts from reference TRBV28 and TRBJ2-1): DVKVTQSSRYLVKRTGEKVFLECVQDMDHENMFWYRQDPGLGLRLIYFSYDVKMKEKGDIPEGYSVSREKKERFSLILESASTNQTSMYLCASSQTGQGLHNEQFFGPGTRLTVL.